The 9 T cell receptor beta chains in this list originate from one sample, sequenced in a study of response to subunit inactivated influenza vaccine. Each CDR3 protein is one row after TCRdb ran MiXCR on the RT-PCR reads. The table lists 150,000 or so distinct CDR3 sequences, roughly 10% of them singletons. The sequencing here drew on CD8+ T cells sorted from PBMCs, taken less than 25 months after vaccination. The origin of the receptors is a man in his fifties or sixties who received an inactivated influenza vaccine.

This clonotype turned up a few times. This chain links TRBV27 with TRBJ2-3, with D hard to call. CDR3 length: 15 amino acids. Germline loops: CDR1 MNHEY, CDR2 SMNVEV (reference sequence). Trimming took 2 bases from V and 0 from J, leaving 9 bases between them. CDR3 region: CASSLTSVSTDTQYF. The CDR3, as DNA: TGTGCCAGCAGTTTAACGTCAGTTAGCACAGATACGCAGTATTTT.

This clonotype was observed a few times. This chain joins TRBV9 and TRBJ2-1; possible D gene TRBD1, 7 bases. The germline V gene has CDR1 SGDLS and CDR2 YYNGEE. Trimming pared 4 bases from V and 7 bases from J, leaving 24 bases between. This CDR3 spans 17 amino acids. CDR3 DNA sequence: TGTGCCAGCAGCCCAGGGGGGTACTTGACAGGGTATAATGAGCAGTTCTTC. Translated, it gives CASSPGGYLTGYNEQFF.

This clonotype has at least ten counts. The CDR3 spells CSARAATSGDYNEQFF. CDR3 nucleotide sequence: TGCAGTGCTAGAGCCGCGACTAGCGGAGACTACAATGAGCAGTTCTTC. This sequence joins TRBV20-1 and TRBJ2-1; 9 bases agree with TRBD2. This CDR3 has 16 residues. J was trimmed by 3 bases and V by 1 base; bases with no gene match: 7. CDR1 and CDR2 from the germline V gene are DFQATT and SNEGSKA (reference sequence).

There are a few counts of this clonotype. The V and J genes are TRBV2 and TRBJ2-3, with D perhaps matching TRBD2 (6 bases). V was clipped by 3 bases and J by 0 bases, with 10 bases between them. In germline, CDR1 is SNHLY, CDR2 FYNNEI. This CDR3 comprises 15 residues. The DNA for the CDR3 is TGTGCCAGCAGTGACCCCGGGACTAGCACAGATACGCAGTATTTT. As protein: CASSDPGTSTDTQYF. Looking up the rest from reference TRBV2 and TRBJ2-3 gives the full variable domain: EPEVTQTPSHQVTQMGQEVILRCVPISNHLYFYWYRQILGQKVEFLVSFYNNEISEKSEIFDDQFSVERPDGSNFTLKIRSTKLEDSAMYFCASSDPGTSTDTQYFGPGTRLTVL.

The chain combines TRBV2 with TRBJ2-3; D perhaps matches TRBD1 (5 bases). CDR3 length: 14 residues. Germline V gives CDR1 SNHLY, CDR2 FYNNEI. Trimming pared 2 bases from V and 8 bases from J, leaving 14 bases between. CDR3 nucleotides: TGTGCCAGCAGTGAACATGGGGCACGAGGTACGCAGTATTTT. This translates into CASSEHGARGTQYF.

The chain couples TRBV29-1 to TRBJ2-7; 8 bases are shared with TRBD1. J lost 3 bases, V lost 8 bases, and 12 bases had no gene match. This CDR3 contains 14 residues. CDR1 and CDR2 from the germline V gene are SQVTM and ANQGSEA. The CDR3: CSIVFGTGLYEQYF. The CDR3, as DNA: TGCAGCATTGTGTTTGGGACAGGACTCTACGAGCAGTACTTC.

The chain couples TRBV9 to TRBJ2-7; D unresolved. This CDR3 contains 13 residues. V was pared by 4 bases and J by 3 bases, with 11 bases between. Germline values: CDR1 SGDLS, CDR2 YYNGEE. The DNA for the CDR3 is TGTGCCAGCAGCCCCCCTTCGGGCTACGAGCAGTACTTC. Encoded protein: CASSPPSGYEQYF.

V and J are TRBV7-6 and TRBJ2-2, with a tentative D call TRBD1 (5 bases). Germline V gives CDR1 SGHVS, CDR2 FNYEAQ. This CDR3 is built from 15 residues. Trimming stripped 6 bases from V and 1 base from J, with 12 bases between. The CDR3: CASSYTGWNTGELFF. CDR3 in DNA: TGTGCCAGCAGTTATACAGGCTGGAACACCGGGGAGCTGTTTTTT.

The gene calls are TRBV20-1 and TRBJ2-1, with TRBD2 matching 13 bases. With 4 bases clipped from V and 6 bases from J, the junction kept 24 bases outside the gene matches. CDR1 is DFQATT, CDR2 SNEGSKA, per germline (reference sequence). CDR3 length: 21 amino acids. The CDR3 nucleotides are TGCAGTGCTATGGGACTAGCGGGGTCGAACGTATGGTTCGGAAATACCAATGAGCAGTTCTTC. As protein: CSAMGLAGSNVWFGNTNEQFF.